This TCR beta chain was profiled in a study of shared clonotypes between healthy human individuals. Positively selected for CCR7, the CD45RO-negative cells used as naive CD8 cells excluded terminally differentiated effector memory CD45RA+ cells. Adult Caucasians living in Nashville, Tennessee made up all of the donors. Original data processing: Filtering of immunoSEQ junctional sequences could not match full-length read filtering. The protocol was immunoSEQ multiplex PCR, while the TCRdb copy is restricted to in-frame clones and leaves out a portion. V, J and clone size reflect that table, while D and trimming were determined from the DNA. The sample holds more than 2 million clones; 80% to 95% are singletons and the top ten take 1.5% to 2%. Study-wide points: Investigators collected only blood, and repertoires in tissues likely differ. In several donors, approximately 5% of naive CD4 clonotypes appeared in common.

This CDR3 has 14 amino acids. J lost 9 bases, V lost 4 bases, and 5 bases had no gene match. Germline V gives CDR1 SGHVS, CDR2 FNYEAQ. In this sample, this clone turned up once. The target antigen is unknown. The chain joins TRBV7-6 to TRBJ2-1; TRBD1 aligns across 11 bases. Material: naive CD8+ T cells from PBMCs. The origin of this receptor is a man between 18 and 35 years old in good health. Some clones in this sample may be carry-over from other donors' samples. The CDR3 region is CASSSRDRGAEQFF. Here the CDR3 DNA reads TGTGCCAGCAGCTCCCGGGACAGGGGGGCTGAGCAGTTCTTC. The complete variable domain, with remaining parts taken from reference TRBV7-6 and TRBJ2-1, reads GAGVSQSPRYKVTKRGQDVALRCDPISGHVSLYWYRQALGQGPEFLTYFNYEAQQDKSGLPNDRFSAERPEGSISTLTIQRTEQRDSAMYRCASSSRDRGAEQFFGPGTRLTVL.